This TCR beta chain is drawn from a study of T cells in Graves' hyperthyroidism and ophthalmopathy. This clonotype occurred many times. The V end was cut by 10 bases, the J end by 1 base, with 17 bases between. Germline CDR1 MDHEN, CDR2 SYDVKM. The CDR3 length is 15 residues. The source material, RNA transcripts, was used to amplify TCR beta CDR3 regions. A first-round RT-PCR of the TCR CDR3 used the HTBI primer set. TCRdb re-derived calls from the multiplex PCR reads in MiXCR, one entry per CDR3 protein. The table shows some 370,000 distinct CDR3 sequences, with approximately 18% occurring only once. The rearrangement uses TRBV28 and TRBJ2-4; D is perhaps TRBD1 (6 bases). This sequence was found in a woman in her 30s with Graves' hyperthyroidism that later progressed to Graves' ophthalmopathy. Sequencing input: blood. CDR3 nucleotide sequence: TGTGCCACCACCTCATGGGACACCGCCAAAAACATTCAGTACTTC. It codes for CATTSWDTAKNIQYF.